These 4 T cell receptor beta chains share one sample of origin, sequenced in a study of blood T cell repertoires in COVID-19. TCRdb's table, derived via immunoSEQ multiplex PCR, lists solely in-frame clones and lacks some. Of 250,000 to 350,000 clones in the sample, more than 75% are singletons; the top ten hold 8% to 13%. Material: PBMCs or T cells enriched from blood (not recorded which). Receptors were obtained from a woman younger than 35 who had recovered from COVID-19.

The V gene is TRBV3-1 (or the pseudogene TRBV3-2), the J gene TRBJ1-2; D is uncertain. V lost 1 base, J lost 2 bases, and 14 bases lay in between. Germline V lookup: CDR1 LGHDT, CDR2 YNNKEL (reference sequence). CDR3 size: 16 residues. The CDR3, as DNA: TGTGCCAGCAGCCAAGGGTACCTAGATAAAAACTATGGCTACACCTTC. Translated: CASSQGYLDKNYGYTF.

This clone was seen a few times. For the CDR3, the DNA is TGTGCCAGCAGCTTCGGGGGAGCTGAAGCTTTCTTT. It translates to CASSFGGAEAFF. The rearrangement links TRBV5-4 to TRBJ1-1; a possible D gene is TRBD1 (5 bases). The CDR3 is 12 amino acids. Trimming stripped 2 bases from V and 6 bases from J, with 8 bases between. In germline, CDR1 is SGHNT, CDR2 YYREEE (reference sequence).

Worth noting for this clone: An end of the junction does not agree with germline; a read error may underlie this. V usage is TRBV3-1 (or the pseudogene TRBV3-2) and J usage is TRBJ1-2; D is unclear. Germline loops: CDR1 LGHDT, CDR2 YNNKEL (reference sequence). The CDR3 sequence is 13 residues long. DNA of the CDR3: TGTGCCAGCTGCCACCCAGACGGGTATGGCTACACCTTC. Amino acid sequence: CASCHPDGYGYTF.

V is TRBV7-6 and J is TRBJ2-1; weak D call: TRBD1 (6 bases). Trimming pared 5 bases from V and 8 bases from J, leaving 22 bases between. In germline, CDR1 is SGHVS, CDR2 FNYEAQ. CDR3 length: 16 residues. The CDR3 region is CASSPSFRLHRDEQFF. CDR3 DNA sequence: TGTGCCAGCAGCCCTAGCTTTAGACTCCACAGGGATGAGCAGTTCTTC. Drawing the rest from reference TRBV7-6 and TRBJ2-1, the complete variable domain is GAGVSQSPRYKVTKRGQDVALRCDPISGHVSLYWYRQALGQGPEFLTYFNYEAQQDKSGLPNDRFSAERPEGSISTLTIQRTEQRDSAMYRCASSPSFRLHRDEQFFGPGTRLTVL.